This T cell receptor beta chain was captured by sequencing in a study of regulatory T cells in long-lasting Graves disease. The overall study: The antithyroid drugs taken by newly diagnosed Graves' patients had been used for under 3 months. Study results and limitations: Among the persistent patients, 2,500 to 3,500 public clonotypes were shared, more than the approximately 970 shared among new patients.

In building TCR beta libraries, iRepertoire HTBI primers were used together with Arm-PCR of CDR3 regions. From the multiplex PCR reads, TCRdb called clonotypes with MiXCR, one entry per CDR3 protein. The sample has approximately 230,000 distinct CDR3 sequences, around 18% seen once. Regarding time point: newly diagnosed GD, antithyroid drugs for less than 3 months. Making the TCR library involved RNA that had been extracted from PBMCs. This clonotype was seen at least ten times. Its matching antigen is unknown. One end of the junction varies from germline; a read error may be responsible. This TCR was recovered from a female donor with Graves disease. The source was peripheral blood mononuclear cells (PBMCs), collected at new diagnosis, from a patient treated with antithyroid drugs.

DNA of the CDR3: TGTGCCTGGAGCCGAACATGGAATCGGCCCCAGCATTTT. Translated, it gives CAWSRTWNRPQHF. This sequence joins TRBV30 and TRBJ1-5, with D unclear. The germline V gene has CDR1 GTSNPN and CDR2 SVGIG (reference sequence). The CDR3 consists of 13 residues.